This T cell receptor (beta chain) was documented in a study of cytomegalovirus exposure and HLA in healthy donors. Findings and limits, study-wide: A previous analysis found most TCR beta V segments productive roughly 90% or roughly 30% of the time. Researchers catalogued roughly 150 TCR beta chains as cytomegalovirus-associated.

PCR employed 60 Vbeta and 13 Jbeta primers. Here immunoSEQ multiplex PCR was the method, and the copy in TCRdb shows in-frame clones only, minus some. The top ten hold 2.5% to 3.5% of the sample, which has 200,000 to 250,000 clones, roughly four fifths seen once. This clone is a singleton in its sample. The antigen is unknown. At the time of sampling, donors were nominally healthy, though unrecorded immune exposures were likely. This TCR was recovered from a woman between 40 and 55 years old in good health and CMV-seronegative. The sequencing sample was made of PBMCs.

The CDR3 reads CASSPGLDKTSRYEQYF. DNA of the CDR3: TGTGCCAGTAGTCCTGGACTAGATAAAACCTCCCGCTACGAGCAGTACTTC. The chain links TRBV19 to TRBJ2-7, with 7 bases fitting TRBD2. Trimming removed 5 bases from V and 3 bases from J; junction bases left unmatched: 16. The germline CDR1 and CDR2 sequences are LNHDA and SQIVND (reference sequence). CDR3 length: 17 residues.